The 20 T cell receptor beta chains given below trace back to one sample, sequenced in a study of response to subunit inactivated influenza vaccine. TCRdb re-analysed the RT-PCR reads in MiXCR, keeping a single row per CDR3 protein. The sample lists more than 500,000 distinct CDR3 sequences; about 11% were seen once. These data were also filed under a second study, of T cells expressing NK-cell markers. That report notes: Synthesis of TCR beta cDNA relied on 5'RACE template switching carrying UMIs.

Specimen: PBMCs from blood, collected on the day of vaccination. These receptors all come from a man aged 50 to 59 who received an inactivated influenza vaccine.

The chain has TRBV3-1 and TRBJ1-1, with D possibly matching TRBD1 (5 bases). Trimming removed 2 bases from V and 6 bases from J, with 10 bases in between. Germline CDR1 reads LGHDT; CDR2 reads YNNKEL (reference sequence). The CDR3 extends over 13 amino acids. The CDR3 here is CASSQQGWSEAFF. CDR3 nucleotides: TGTGCCAGCAGCCAACAGGGTTGGTCTGAAGCTTTCTTT.

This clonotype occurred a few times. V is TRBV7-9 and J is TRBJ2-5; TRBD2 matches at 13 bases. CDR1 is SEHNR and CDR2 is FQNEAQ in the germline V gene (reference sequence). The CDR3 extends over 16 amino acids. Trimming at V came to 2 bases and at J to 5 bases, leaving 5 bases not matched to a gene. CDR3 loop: CASSLTSGRAYETQYF. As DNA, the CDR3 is TGTGCCAGCAGCTTAACTAGCGGGAGGGCCTATGAGACCCAGTACTTC.

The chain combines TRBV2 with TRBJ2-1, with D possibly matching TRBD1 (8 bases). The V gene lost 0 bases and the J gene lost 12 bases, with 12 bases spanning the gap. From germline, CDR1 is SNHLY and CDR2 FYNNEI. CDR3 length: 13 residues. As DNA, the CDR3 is TGTGCCAGCAGTGAAGCGGGGGGGACAGGGCAGTTCTTC. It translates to CASSEAGGTGQFF.

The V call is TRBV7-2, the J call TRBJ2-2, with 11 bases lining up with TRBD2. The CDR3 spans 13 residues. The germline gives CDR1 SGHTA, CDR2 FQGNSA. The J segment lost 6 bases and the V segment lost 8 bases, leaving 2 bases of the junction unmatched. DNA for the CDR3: TGTGCCAGCTTAGCGGGAGGGCCCGGGGAGCTGTTTTTT. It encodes CASLAGGPGELFF.

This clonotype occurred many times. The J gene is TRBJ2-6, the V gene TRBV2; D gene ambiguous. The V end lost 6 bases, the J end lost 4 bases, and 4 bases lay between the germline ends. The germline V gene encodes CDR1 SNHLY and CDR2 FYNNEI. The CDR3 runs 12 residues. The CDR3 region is CASRAGANVLTF. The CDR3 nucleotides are TGTGCCAGCAGGGCGGGGGCCAACGTCCTGACTTTC.

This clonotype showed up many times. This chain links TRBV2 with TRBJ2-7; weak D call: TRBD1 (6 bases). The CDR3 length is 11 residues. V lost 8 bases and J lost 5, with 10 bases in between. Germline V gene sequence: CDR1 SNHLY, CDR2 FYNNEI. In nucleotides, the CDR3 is TGTGCCAGCTACAGGGACAACGAGCAGTACTTC. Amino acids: CASYRDNEQYF.

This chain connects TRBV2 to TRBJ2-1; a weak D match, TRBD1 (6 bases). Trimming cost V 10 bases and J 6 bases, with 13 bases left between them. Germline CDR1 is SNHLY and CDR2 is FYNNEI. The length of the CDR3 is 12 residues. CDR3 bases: TGTGCCACCTACAGGGAATTCAATGAGCAGTTCTTC. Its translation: CATYREFNEQFF.

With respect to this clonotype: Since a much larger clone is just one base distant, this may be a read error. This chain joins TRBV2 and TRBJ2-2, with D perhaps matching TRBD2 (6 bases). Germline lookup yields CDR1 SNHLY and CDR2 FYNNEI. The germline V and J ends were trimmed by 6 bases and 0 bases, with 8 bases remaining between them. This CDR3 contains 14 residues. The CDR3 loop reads CASSGSANTGELFF. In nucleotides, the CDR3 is TGTGCCAGCAGCGGGAGCGCGAACACCGGGGAGCTGTTTTTT.

The CDR3 DNA is TGTGCCAGCAGCTTGGCCGTTGGCGGGGGGGATCCCCGGAGGTTTACGCAGTATTTT. Its translation is CASSLAVGGGDPRRFTQYF. J is TRBJ2-3 and V is TRBV5-6; 9 bases align to TRBD2. Germline V gene sequence: CDR1 SGHDT, CDR2 YYEEEE. J gave up 8 bases and V 0 bases, and 19 bases lay outside the gene matches. This CDR3 is 19 amino acids long.

CDR3 region: CASSYFPGQGTYEQYF. The CDR3, as DNA: TGCGCCAGCAGCTACTTTCCGGGACAGGGGACTTACGAGCAGTACTTC. The gene calls are TRBV5-1 and TRBJ2-7; 10 bases line up with TRBD1. With V trimmed by 3 bases and J by 4 bases, 10 bases remained unmatched. Germline V gene sequence: CDR1 SGHRS, CDR2 YFSETQ. This CDR3 region has 16 residues.

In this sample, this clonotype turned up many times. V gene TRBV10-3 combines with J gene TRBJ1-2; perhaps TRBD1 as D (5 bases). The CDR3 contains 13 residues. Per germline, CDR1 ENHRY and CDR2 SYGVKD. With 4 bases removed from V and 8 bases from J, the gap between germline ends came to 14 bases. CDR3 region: CAISVGEGQGYTF. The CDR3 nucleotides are TGTGCCATCAGTGTTGGCGAGGGGCAAGGCTACACCTTC.

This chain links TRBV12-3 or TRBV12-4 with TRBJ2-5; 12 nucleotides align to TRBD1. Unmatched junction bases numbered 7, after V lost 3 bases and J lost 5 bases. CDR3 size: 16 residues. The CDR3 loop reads CASSFSGTGGLETQYF. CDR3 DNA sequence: TGTGCCAGCAGTTTTTCGGGGACAGGGGGCCTCGAGACCCAGTACTTC.

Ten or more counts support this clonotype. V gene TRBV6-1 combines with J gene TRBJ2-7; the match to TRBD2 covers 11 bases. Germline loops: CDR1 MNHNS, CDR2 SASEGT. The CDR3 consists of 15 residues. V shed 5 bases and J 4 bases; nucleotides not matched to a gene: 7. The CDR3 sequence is CASSKGLAVTYEQYF. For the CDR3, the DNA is TGTGCCAGCAGTAAGGGACTAGCGGTAACTTACGAGCAGTACTTC.

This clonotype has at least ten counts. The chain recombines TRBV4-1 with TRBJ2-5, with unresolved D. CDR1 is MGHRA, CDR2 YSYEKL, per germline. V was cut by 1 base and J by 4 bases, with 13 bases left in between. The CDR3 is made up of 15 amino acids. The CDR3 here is CASSQVGAGLETQYF. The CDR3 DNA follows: TGCGCCAGCAGCCAAGTTGGTGCAGGTTTAGAGACCCAGTACTTC.

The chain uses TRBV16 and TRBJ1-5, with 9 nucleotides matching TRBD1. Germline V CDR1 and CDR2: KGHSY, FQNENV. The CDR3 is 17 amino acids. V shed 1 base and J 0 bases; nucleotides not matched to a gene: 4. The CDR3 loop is CASSQWGQGSSNQPQHF. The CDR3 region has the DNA TGTGCCAGCAGCCAATGGGGACAGGGAAGTAGCAATCAGCCCCAGCATTTT. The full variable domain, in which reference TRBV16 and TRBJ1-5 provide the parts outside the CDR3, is GEEVAQTPKHLVRGEGQKAKLYCAPIKGHSYVFWYQQVLKNEFKFLISFQNENVFDETGMPKERFSAKCLPNSPCSLEIQATKLEDSAVYFCASSQWGQGSSNQPQHFGDGTRLSIL.

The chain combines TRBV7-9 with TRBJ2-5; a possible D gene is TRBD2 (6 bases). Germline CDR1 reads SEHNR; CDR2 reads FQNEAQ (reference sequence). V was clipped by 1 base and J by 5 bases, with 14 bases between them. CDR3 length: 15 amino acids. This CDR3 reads CASSLEAARGETQYF. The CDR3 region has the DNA TGTGCCAGCAGCTTAGAGGCAGCCCGGGGGGAGACCCAGTACTTC.

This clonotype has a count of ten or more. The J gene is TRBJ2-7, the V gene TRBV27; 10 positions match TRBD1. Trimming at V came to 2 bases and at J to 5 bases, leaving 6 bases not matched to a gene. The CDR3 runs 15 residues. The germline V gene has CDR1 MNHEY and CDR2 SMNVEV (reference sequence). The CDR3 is CASSLGGQGLNEQYF. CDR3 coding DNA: TGTGCCAGCAGTTTAGGGGGACAGGGGCTCAACGAGCAGTACTTC.

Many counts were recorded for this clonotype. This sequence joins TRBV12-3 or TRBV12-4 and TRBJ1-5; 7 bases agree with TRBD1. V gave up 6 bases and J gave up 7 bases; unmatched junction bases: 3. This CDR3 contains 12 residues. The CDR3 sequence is CASRTGTQPQHF. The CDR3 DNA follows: TGTGCCAGCAGGACAGGGACCCAGCCCCAGCATTTT.

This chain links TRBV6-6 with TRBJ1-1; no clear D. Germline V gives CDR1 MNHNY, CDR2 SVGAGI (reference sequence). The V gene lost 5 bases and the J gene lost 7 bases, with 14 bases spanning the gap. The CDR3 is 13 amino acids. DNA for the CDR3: TGTGCCAGCAGTCCGATCGACGGGATTGAAGCTTTCTTT. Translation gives CASSPIDGIEAFF.

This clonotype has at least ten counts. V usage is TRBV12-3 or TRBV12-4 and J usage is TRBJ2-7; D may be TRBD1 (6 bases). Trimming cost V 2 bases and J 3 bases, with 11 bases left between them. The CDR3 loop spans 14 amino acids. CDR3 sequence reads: CASSLSDRNYEQYF. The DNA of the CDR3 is TGTGCCAGCAGTTTAAGTGACAGGAACTACGAGCAGTACTTC.